This T cell receptor beta chain was profiled in a study of spatial heterogeneity in lung cancer. Whole-study context: Alpha-chain detections were consistently fewer than beta-chain detections among the sequences.

This clonotype was seen ten or more times. The time point denotes: sample taken at primary tumor resection. Whole RNA, isolated from tumor, nontumor lung or frozen PBMC, was sequenced without prior sorting. TCRdb independently ran MiXCR on the 5' RACE reads; one entry per CDR3 protein. This table has about 38,000 distinct CDR3 sequences, around 5.5% appearing once. V dropped 6 bases and J dropped 1; count of bases not matched to a gene: 15. CDR1 SEHNR and CDR2 FQNEAQ come from the germline V gene (reference sequence). CDR3 length: 19 residues. Sequencing was performed on PBMCs, taken at surgery. The rearrangement joins TRBV7-9 to TRBJ2-7; 13 bases are a match to TRBD2. The receptor comes from a female donor with early-stage non-small cell lung cancer. The CDR3 DNA reads TGTGCCAGCAGTTCCTGGACTAGCGGGGGTACGCCAGGGTCCTACGAGCAGTACTTC. This translates into CASSSWTSGGTPGSYEQYF.